Reported below is one TCR beta chain. This specimen comes from a study of blood T cell repertoires in COVID-19. Profiled with immunoSEQ multiplex PCR; TCRdb holds only in-frame clones, not every one. The sample consists of about 54,000 clones, roughly 86% of them appearing once. Deletions cut 1 base from V and 5 bases from J, with 9 bases between. CDR1 and CDR2 from the germline V gene are SEHNR and FQNEAQ (reference sequence). The CDR3 is 14 residues long. The J gene is TRBJ2-1, the V gene TRBV7-9; D remains ambiguous. Sequenced material: peripheral blood. The sequence came from a man aged 55 to 70 with active COVID-19. This CDR3 is CASSLEPANNEQFF. As DNA, the CDR3 is TGTGCCAGCAGCTTAGAACCCGCTAACAATGAGCAGTTCTTC.